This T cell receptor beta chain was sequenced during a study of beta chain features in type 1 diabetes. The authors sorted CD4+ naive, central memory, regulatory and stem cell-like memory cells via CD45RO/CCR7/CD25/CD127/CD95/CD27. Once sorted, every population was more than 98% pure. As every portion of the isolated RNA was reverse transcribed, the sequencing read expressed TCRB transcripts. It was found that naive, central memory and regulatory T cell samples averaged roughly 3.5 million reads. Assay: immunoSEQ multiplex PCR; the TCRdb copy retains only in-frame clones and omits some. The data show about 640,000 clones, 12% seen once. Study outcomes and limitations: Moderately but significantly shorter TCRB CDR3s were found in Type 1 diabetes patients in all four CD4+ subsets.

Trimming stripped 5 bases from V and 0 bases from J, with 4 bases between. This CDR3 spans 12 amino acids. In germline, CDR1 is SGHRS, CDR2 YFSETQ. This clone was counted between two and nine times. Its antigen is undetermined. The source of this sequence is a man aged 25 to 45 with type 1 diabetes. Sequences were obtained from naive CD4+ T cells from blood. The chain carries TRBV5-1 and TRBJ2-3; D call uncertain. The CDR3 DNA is TGCGCCAGCAGTCGCAGCACAGATACGCAGTATTTT. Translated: CASSRSTDTQYF.